Presented here are 9 T cell receptor beta chains from one specimen sequenced in a study of CD4 T cells in relation to SARS-CoV-2 and coronaviruses. Antigens of these TCRs are unknown. Sequencing was performed with immunoSEQ multiplex PCR; in TCRdb, only in-frame clones are kept and a portion is missing. The sample contains about 36,000 clones, 70% to 85% of which appear only once. The sample comprised naive CD4+ T cells from PBMCs, cultured in vitro. Subset reported: naive CD4+ T cells isolated by negative enrichment. The source of these receptors is an adult with COVID-19.

V and J are TRBV28 and TRBJ2-3; D gene unclear. Per the germline V gene, CDR1 is MDHEN and CDR2 is SYDVKM. Trimming removed 2 bases at V and 5 bases at J, with 8 bases between. The CDR3 runs to 13 residues. The CDR3 sequence: CASSLQEKDTQYF. The DNA for the CDR3 is TGTGCCAGCAGTTTACAGGAGAAAGATACGCAGTATTTT. Filled out from reference TRBV28 and TRBJ2-3, the complete variable domain reads DVKVTQSSRYLVKRTGEKVFLECVQDMDHENMFWYRQDPGLGLRLIYFSYDVKMKEKGDIPEGYSVSREKKERFSLILESASTNQTSMYLCASSLQEKDTQYFGPGTRLTVL.

The J gene is TRBJ2-1, the V gene TRBV7-9; D might be TRBD2 (6 bases). Germline CDR1 reads SEHNR; CDR2 reads FQNEAQ (reference sequence). V lost 3 bases, J lost 0 bases, and 9 bases lay in between. The CDR3 is 15 amino acids. In DNA, the CDR3 is TGTGCCAGCAGCTTTCCCGGGAGCTCCTACAATGAGCAGTTCTTC. It translates to CASSFPGSSYNEQFF.

V usage is TRBV2 and J usage is TRBJ2-2; TRBD2 matches 8 bases. The CDR3 is 17 amino acids. From germline, CDR1 is SNHLY and CDR2 FYNNEI. V was pared by 11 bases and J by 2 bases, with 16 bases of the junction left unmatched. In DNA form, the CDR3 reads TGTGCCGTCACCCGCAAACTAGCGGTTCTTAACACCGGGGAGCTGTTTTTT. It codes for CAVTRKLAVLNTGELFF.

This clone was seen a few times. The rearrangement joins TRBV9 to TRBJ2-7; D is unresolved. V gave up 1 base and J gave up 0 bases, with 11 bases separating them. CDR1 and CDR2 from the germline V gene are SGDLS and YYNGEE. The CDR3 is made up of 15 amino acids. CDR3 bases: TGTGCCAGCAGCGTAAGTTGGGATAGCTCCTACGAGCAGTACTTC. It is translated as CASSVSWDSSYEQYF.

This clone was counted between two and nine times. The chain uses TRBV6-2 or TRBV6-3 and TRBJ2-1; 9 nucleotides align to TRBD2. Germline V gives CDR1 MNHEY, CDR2 SVGEGT. The CDR3 contains 16 residues. J lost 12 bases, V lost 3 bases, and 15 bases had no gene match. The CDR3: CASSYYQGAGGQGQFF. The DNA for the CDR3 is TGTGCCAGCAGTTATTATCAGGGAGCGGGAGGCCAGGGGCAGTTCTTC.

This clone was seen a handful of times. This chain links TRBV4-1 with TRBJ2-7, with D uncertain. The CDR3 length is 12 residues. Trimming took off 0 bases at V and 6 bases at J, with 6 bases between the two ends. Looked up from germline, CDR1 is MGHRA and CDR2 is YSYEKL. The CDR3 loop is CASSQEWSEQYF. The CDR3 DNA is TGCGCCAGCAGCCAAGAGTGGTCCGAGCAGTACTTC.

The chain joins TRBV7-2 to TRBJ2-1; D not certain. CDR3 length: 15 amino acids. V dropped 2 bases and J dropped 2 bases, with 10 bases sitting between them. Germline values: CDR1 SGHTA, CDR2 FQGNSA. CDR3 nucleotides: TGTGCCAGCAGCTTAATATTGGGGACCTACAATGAGCAGTTCTTC. The encoded protein is CASSLILGTYNEQFF.

The V and J genes are TRBV19 and TRBJ1-1; 7 nucleotides match TRBD1. From germline, CDR1 is LNHDA and CDR2 SQIVND (reference sequence). CDR3 length: 15 amino acids. The trim removed 3 bases at V and 1 base at J, leaving 5 bases unmatched. Written as DNA, the CDR3 is TGTGCCAGTAGTATTGTGGACAGGTCGAACACTGAAGCTTTCTTT. Its protein product is CASSIVDRSNTEAFF.

V gene TRBV28 combines with J gene TRBJ2-1, with D uncertain. This CDR3 contains 16 residues. Trimming took 2 bases from V and 8 from J, leaving 19 bases between them. Germline lookup yields CDR1 MDHEN and CDR2 SYDVKM. CDR3 coding DNA: TGTGCCAGCAGTTTACCACCCCGAGGCAATGCAGATGAGCAGTTCTTC. It is translated as CASSLPPRGNADEQFF.